These 27 T cell receptor beta chains share one sample of origin, sequenced in a study of T cell changes during pregnancy in multiple sclerosis. Sequencing used immunoSEQ multiplex PCR; TCRdb keeps in-frame clones, though not all of them. The sample records around 100,000 clones, about 94% being singletons. The specimen was peripheral blood, collected before pregnancy. The receptors shown here come from a female donor with multiple sclerosis, enrolled in a pregnancy study.

V is TRBV6-4 and J is TRBJ1-2, with TRBD1 identical over 9 bases. The CDR3 covers 13 residues. V trimming: 6 bases; J trimming: 6 bases; junction bases outside the gene matches: 5. Germline assignment: CDR1 MRHNA and CDR2 SNTAGT. The CDR3 loop is CASSRQGVDGYTF. CDR3 DNA sequence: TGTGCCAGCAGCAGACAGGGGGTGGATGGCTACACCTTC.

The chain carries TRBV27 and TRBJ2-2, with 8 bases aligning to TRBD1. Unmatched junction bases numbered 8, after V lost 8 bases and J lost 6 bases. Germline values: CDR1 MNHEY, CDR2 SMNVEV (reference sequence). The CDR3 covers 14 residues. CDR3 sequence (DNA): TGTGCCAGCCGGACAGGGTCCTGGGCCGGGGAGCTGTTTTTT. It encodes CASRTGSWAGELFF.

This chain links TRBV4-2 with TRBJ2-7; 8 bases map to TRBD1. CDR3 length: 15 residues. J lost 0 bases, V lost 5 bases, and 6 bases had no gene match. Germline CDR1 is LGHNA and CDR2 is YNFKEQ. DNA for the CDR3: TGTGCCAGCAGCAGCGGACAGGGTCCCTCCTACGAGCAGTACTTC. This gives the protein CASSSGQGPSYEQYF.

This chain joins TRBV5-1 and TRBJ2-1; 10 bases align to TRBD2. The CDR3 is 17 residues long. Germline V CDR1 and CDR2: SGHRS, YFSETQ. With V trimmed by 4 bases and J by 5 bases, 12 bases remained unmatched. As DNA, the CDR3 is TGCGCCAGCAGCCTGCTGAGAGGGAGCGGGGGGGACAATGAGCAGTTCTTC. Translating gives CASSLLRGSGGDNEQFF.

This clone was counted between two and nine times. The chain has TRBV19 and TRBJ1-1, with D possibly TRBD1 on 5 matching bases. The CDR3 extends over 16 amino acids. V lost 3 bases and J 1 base, leaving 15 bases between the germline ends. CDR1 is LNHDA, CDR2 SQIVND, per germline (reference sequence). The DNA for the CDR3 is TGTGCCAGTAGTATGCCAGCCCCCCAGGGGAACACTGAAGCTTTCTTT. Translated: CASSMPAPQGNTEAFF.

V is TRBV10-3 and J is TRBJ2-7, with D maybe TRBD1 (5 bases). Germline assignment: CDR1 ENHRY and CDR2 SYGVKD. Trimming left V 9 bases short and J 1 base short, with 16 bases between. The CDR3 extends over 14 amino acids. The CDR3: CAINQGVGSYEQYF. The CDR3 DNA reads TGTGCCATTAACCAGGGCGTAGGGTCCTACGAGCAGTACTTC.

DNA for the CDR3: TGTGCCAGCAGCTTGAGGGGACAGGGACGTGAGACCCAGTACTTC. It codes for CASSLRGQGRETQYF. The gene calls are TRBV5-4 and TRBJ2-5, with TRBD1 matching 9 bases. The J segment lost 5 bases and the V segment lost 1 base, leaving 6 bases of the junction unmatched. The CDR3 is 15 residues long. CDR1 is SGHNT, CDR2 YYREEE, per germline (reference sequence). Full variable domain (outside the CDR3, taken from reference TRBV5-4 and TRBJ2-5): ETGVTQSPTHLIKTRGQQVTLRCSSQSGHNTVSWYQQALGQGPQFIFQYYREEENGRGNFPPRFSGLQFPNYSSELNVNALELDDSALYLCASSLRGQGRETQYFGPGTRLLVL.

This clone showed up just once. The rearrangement links TRBV30 to TRBJ2-1; TRBD1 matches at 10 bases. Germline V CDR1 and CDR2: GTSNPN, SVGIG (reference sequence). V dropped 1 base and J dropped 2; count of bases not matched to a gene: 2. The CDR3 length is 15 residues. CDR3 loop: CAWSGGQGTYNEQFF. The DNA for the CDR3 is TGTGCCTGGAGTGGGGGACAGGGGACCTACAATGAGCAGTTCTTC.

The gene calls are TRBV7-8 and TRBJ1-2, with D tentatively TRBD1 (6 bases). The germline V and J ends were trimmed by 7 bases and 2 bases, with 11 bases remaining between them. CDR1 and CDR2 (germline): SGHVS, FQNEAQ. The length of the CDR3 is 13 residues. The CDR3 DNA sequence: TGTGCCAGCAAGCTGCAGGGGAACTATGGCTACACCTTC. Translation: CASKLQGNYGYTF.

This clone was detected only once. The CDR3 DNA follows: TGTGCCAGCTCACCAGGGAGGCAAAATGAGCAGTTCTTC. As protein: CASSPGRQNEQFF. The chain links TRBV18 to TRBJ2-1, with a tentative D call TRBD2 (6 bases). The CDR3 consists of 13 residues. The germline V gene encodes CDR1 KGHSH and CDR2 LQKENI. Trimming took 2 bases from V and 7 from J, leaving 9 bases between them.

This clone was picked up one time. The V and J genes are TRBV6-5 and TRBJ2-6, with 7 bases fitting TRBD2. The CDR3 extends over 15 amino acids. Germline lookup yields CDR1 MNHEY and CDR2 SVGAGI. V was pared by 2 bases and J by 3 bases, with 1 base of the junction left unmatched. As DNA, the CDR3 is TGTGCCAGCAGTTACGGGAGGGATGGGGCCAACGTCCTGACTTTC. It codes for CASSYGRDGANVLTF.

The rearrangement joins TRBV11-2 to TRBJ2-1; 8 positions match TRBD2. J lost 9 bases, V lost 5 bases, and 12 bases had no gene match. Germline V gene data show CDR1 as SGHAT and CDR2 as FQNNGV. The CDR3 has 15 amino acids. The CDR3 region has the DNA TGTGCCAGCAGCCCTCTCCCACGGGAGGGCCGTGAGCAGTTCTTC. It codes for CASSPLPREGREQFF.

V is TRBV19 and J is TRBJ1-5; a possible D gene is TRBD1 (6 bases). V was trimmed by 3 bases and J by 0 bases, leaving 15 bases between them. Germline assignment: CDR1 LNHDA and CDR2 SQIVND (reference sequence). CDR3 length: 17 residues. The chain's CDR3 is CASSIMAGDGSNQPQHF. The CDR3 DNA is TGTGCCAGTAGTATTATGGCAGGGGATGGTAGCAATCAGCCCCAGCATTTT.

The J gene is TRBJ1-1, the V gene TRBV6-5; possibly TRBD1 for D (5 bases). Deletions cut 5 bases from V and 4 bases from J, with 14 bases between. The CDR3 length is 14 residues. From germline, CDR1 is MNHEY and CDR2 SVGAGI. DNA of the CDR3: TGTGCCAGCAGTCCCCGGGGGGGTTCCACTGAAGCTTTCTTT. As protein: CASSPRGGSTEAFF.

The rearrangement links TRBV9 to TRBJ2-1; maybe TRBD2 (6 bases). CDR3 size: 14 residues. The ends were cut back, 4 bases at V and 1 base at J, with 9 bases in the middle. CDR1 SGDLS and CDR2 YYNGEE come from the germline V gene. CDR3 sequence (DNA): TGTGCCAGCAGCTCTAGCGATTCCTACAATGAGCAGTTCTTC. Its translation: CASSSSDSYNEQFF.

The chain combines TRBV5-1 with TRBJ2-2, with D perhaps matching TRBD2 (6 bases). Per germline, CDR1 SGHRS and CDR2 YFSETQ. This CDR3 has 15 residues. V dropped 0 bases and J dropped 6 bases, with 12 bases sitting between them. The CDR3 DNA reads as TGCGCCAGCAGCTTGGTAGGCGGGACCCCCGGGGAGCTGTTTTTT. Translation: CASSLVGGTPGELFF.

The CDR3 DNA reads as TGCGCCAGCAGCCAAGATTTAGGACAACTAAACACCATATATTTT. This translates into CASSQDLGQLNTIYF. The V and J genes are TRBV4-1 and TRBJ1-3, with D possibly TRBD1 on 5 matching bases. V was pared by 0 bases and J by 6 bases, with 12 bases between. Germline values: CDR1 MGHRA, CDR2 YSYEKL. This CDR3 contains 15 residues.

Written as DNA, the CDR3 is TGCGCCAGCAGCTTGGAGGGGCGCGTTACGGAGACCCAGTACTTC. Its protein is CASSLEGRVTETQYF. The chain couples TRBV5-1 to TRBJ2-5; D possibly corresponds to TRBD1 (5 bases). V gave up 0 bases and J gave up 5 bases, with 14 bases separating them. In germline, CDR1 is SGHRS, CDR2 YFSETQ. The CDR3 runs 15 residues.

The gene calls are TRBV6-5 and TRBJ2-7, with TRBD1 matching over 8 bases. The germline gives CDR1 MNHEY, CDR2 SVGAGI. Trimming removed 6 bases from V and 6 bases from J; junction bases left unmatched: 10. The CDR3 extends over 14 amino acids. CDR3 in DNA: TGTGCCAGCAGACAAGGTCAGGGGGCGGGCGAGCAGTACTTC. It specifies CASRQGQGAGEQYF.

The chain has TRBV9 and TRBJ1-5, with TRBD1 as a possible D gene (6 bases). The CDR3 is 15 residues long. Germline V CDR1 and CDR2: SGDLS, YYNGEE. Trimming removed 0 bases at V and 4 bases at J, with 11 bases between. The chain's CDR3 is CASSVGTAENQPQHF. The CDR3 DNA reads as TGTGCCAGCAGCGTAGGGACAGCAGAAAATCAGCCCCAGCATTTT.

This chain links TRBV7-2 with TRBJ2-7, with TRBD2 matching 7 bases. Germline-derived CDR1 and CDR2 are SGHTA and FQGNSA. The V and J ends lost 1 base and 5 bases, in that order; junction bases with no gene match: 8. There are 15 residues in the CDR3. As DNA, the CDR3 is TGTGCCAGCAGCTTAGGTCCGGGAGGCGTGCACGAGCAGTACTTC. Its translation is CASSLGPGGVHEQYF.

CDR3 in DNA: TGTGCCAGTAGTCCAGGACTAGCGGGCCAGTACGAGCAGTACTTC. This gives the protein CASSPGLAGQYEQYF. V and J are TRBV19 and TRBJ2-7; TRBD2 matches at 11 bases. The germline V gene encodes CDR1 LNHDA and CDR2 SQIVND (reference sequence). The CDR3 covers 15 residues. V was clipped by 5 bases and J by 4 bases; unmatched bases: 7. The full variable domain, with the rest looked up from reference TRBV19 and TRBJ2-7, is DGGITQSPKYLFRKEGQNVTLSCEQNLNHDAMYWYRQDPGQGLRLIYYSQIVNDFQKGDIAEGYSVSREKKESFPLTVTSAQKNPTAFYLCASSPGLAGQYEQYFGPGTRLTVT.

This clone was observed once. The CDR3 nucleotides are TGTGCCAGTAGTAACAGGGCCGGCTACACCTTC. Translation: CASSNRAGYTF. V usage is TRBV19 and J usage is TRBJ1-2, with TRBD1 as a possible D gene (6 bases). V gave up 4 bases and J gave up 8 bases, with 8 bases separating them. The germline V gene has CDR1 LNHDA and CDR2 SQIVND (reference sequence). This CDR3 contains 11 residues. Full variable domain (rest looked up from reference TRBV19 and TRBJ1-2): DGGITQSPKYLFRKEGQNVTLSCEQNLNHDAMYWYRQDPGQGLRLIYYSQIVNDFQKGDIAEGYSVSREKKESFPLTVTSAQKNPTAFYLCASSNRAGYTFGSGTRLTVV.

The chain couples TRBV5-1 to TRBJ2-3; 7 nucleotides agree with TRBD2. Trimming took 2 bases from V and 0 from J; bases not matched to a gene: 3. Looked up from germline, CDR1 is SGHRS and CDR2 is YFSETQ. This CDR3 is 15 amino acids long. DNA for the CDR3: TGCGCCAGCAGCTTCGGCGGGAGAAGCACAGATACGCAGTATTTT. It translates to CASSFGGRSTDTQYF.

The V call is TRBV7-9, the J call TRBJ1-2; TRBD1 agrees at 7 bases. Germline CDR1 is SEHNR and CDR2 is FQNEAQ (reference sequence). Germline trimming cut 7 bases from V and 0 bases from J; bases unmatched to any gene: 5. The CDR3 sequence is 14 residues long. CDR3 loop: CASTGTAPNYGYTF. In DNA form, the CDR3 reads TGTGCCAGCACCGGGACAGCCCCTAACTATGGCTACACCTTC.

This clone came up a few times. The chain is built from TRBV28 and TRBJ2-1; TRBD2 aligns across 7 bases. The V and J ends lost 2 bases and 10 bases, in that order; junction bases with no gene match: 8. This CDR3 is 14 amino acids long. From germline, CDR1 is MDHEN and CDR2 SYDVKM. CDR3 in DNA: TGTGCCAGCAGTTTAGGCGGACTAGTATCAGAGCAGTTCTTC. Its translation is CASSLGGLVSEQFF.

The genes are TRBV6-1 and TRBJ1-1, with 8 positions matching TRBD1. CDR3 length: 13 amino acids. The V gene's germline CDR1 is MNHNS and CDR2 SASEGT. V lost 4 bases and J lost 9; bases outside the gene matches: 7. The CDR3 reads CASSGQGTGKAFF. In DNA form, the CDR3 reads TGTGCCAGCAGTGGACAGGGGACCGGAAAAGCTTTCTTT.